The present entry profiles one TCR beta chain with its context. It has no known antigen specificity. Within one base of it there is no much larger clone, and no base qualities were kept. CDR1 and CDR2, per the germline V gene, are MNHEY and SVGAGI. The cysteine opens and the phenylalanine closes a CDR3 of 15 amino acids. This entry keeps only the CDR3 DNA: 45 bases, framed from base 1. The V end gives up 8 bases and the J end 2 bases, leaving 8 bases in the junction not matched to a gene. The cohort comprised hundreds of healthy bone marrow donors. All cohort members were sampled while nominally healthy, although unrecorded immune exposures were likely present. The donor tested CMV seropositive and was one of the 289 seropositive cohort members. Every donor gave a peripheral blood sample, and the peripheral blood mononuclear cells from that sample were used for TCR beta sequencing. Genomic DNA was extracted from the blood cell samples with the Qiagen DNeasy Blood Extraction Kit.

The record originates from a study of cytomegalovirus exposure and HLA in healthy donors (dated by TCRdb to about 2017). General notes on the study: An earlier analysis of approximately 640 of the donors reported about 250 Gb of sequence data and 100 million to 130 million unique TCR beta sequences from roughly 200 million T cells. Approximately 300 gigabases of sequencing data and 70 million to 100 million unique TCR sequences were included in an early release covering roughly 600 HLA-typed donors. Of the roughly 410 genotyped donors, 75% to 85% were placed in the genetic ancestry cluster associated with self-reported Caucasian donors. The aim of the study was to test whether cataloging public T cell receptors could identify signatures of past pathogen exposure. The study profiled the T cell repertoires of hundreds of subjects by immunosequencing and related them to cytomegalovirus serostatus. In addition to the first cohort of 666 subjects, a separate validation cohort of approximately 120 different subjects was used. The study combined high-throughput TCR immunosequencing, statistical association of individual TCRs with disease status, and machine learning to predict cytomegalovirus infection status. In a later analysis, previously published TCR beta repertoires from 666 donors were re-analyzed and high-resolution HLA genotyping was added so that TCR occurrence patterns could be studied. In the later analysis, no new phenotypic data were used to find candidate immune exposures; instead, reliance was placed on TCR beta sequences and their occurrence across donors. An earlier analysis of around 540 of the donors applied high-throughput TCR beta sequencing to assess whether each TCR beta V gene segment acted as functional or pseudogenic. Donor age, sex, ethnicity and CMV serostatus were collected together with the repertoire data. A later genetic analysis took genome-wide SNP genotypes for 398 of the 666 donors and used that subset as a discovery cohort. All discovery cohort repertoires had been generated on a single sequencing platform. Class I and class II HLA loci were covered by the typing at four-digit resolution. The number of typed donors differed by locus: 629-630 for A, B, C, DRB1 and DQB1; some 500 for DQA1; approximately 600 for DPA1; and some 430 for DPB1. Roughly 5 DR-DQ haplotypes were treated as single units for association and clustering because of strong linkage in the cohort. Among some 410 genotyped donors of the cohort, an average of around 250,000 unique TCR beta nucleotide sequences was sequenced per donor, of which roughly 17% were non-productive. The study at large found these results: Assigning TCR associations to individual alleles was difficult when HLA alleles, especially DR and DQ, strongly co-occurred. A later genetic analysis reported fewer N-insertions in productive TCRs among donors in an Asian-associated ancestry cluster than the approximately 670-donor mean. Correlated functional status among segregating V segments might be attributable to linkage disequilibrium, but an unknown experimental factor could not be ruled out. A later analysis found that HLA-associated TCR beta chains were more clonally expanded and had lower generation probabilities than equally common non-associated chains. A later analysis found that most CMV-associated TCR beta chains appeared HLA-restricted, with HLA associations seemingly driven largely by CMV exposure. The cohort was sequenced for TCR beta chains only, and without alpha or paired-chain data the features that could be detected were limited. In vitro tests confirmed that three of the cytomegalovirus-associated TCR beta chains recognize cytomegalovirus antigens. A cluster of highly shared sequence variants was judged likely to represent a technical artifact of the sequencing pipeline. It was suggested by the authors that the approach could potentially be generalized to other disease states and immunological phenotypes. Most TCR sequences were seen in very few donors, while some public TCRs were found in many individuals. A further reported finding was that TCR beta sequences accurately predicted the HLA-A and HLA-B alleles for most subjects in the first cohort. Because HLA typing was unavailable for some donors at each locus, only the typed subset was used in association tests. In both the original and validation cohorts, the classifier was reported to diagnose cytomegalovirus status with high specificity and sensitivity. A later analysis found that TCR association rates varied across HLA loci, with DRB1 alleles showing the most associated TCRs and HLA-C alleles the fewest. In the study, around 150 TCR beta chains were listed as associated with cytomegalovirus. In an earlier analysis of roughly 500 of the donors, most TCR beta V segments appeared in productive rearrangements about 87% or about 30% of the time, broadly matching IMGT annotations. Some IMGT-functional V segments, including TRBV6-2 and TRBV6-3, could not be told apart with the 87-base-pair reads, so those segments were excluded. The only immune exposure information available for the cohort was CMV serostatus. Roughly uniform sequencing depth across donors was assumed in presence/absence analyses, although this assumption may not hold. A later analysis reported that several top co-occurrence clusters appeared linked to parvovirus B19, influenza, CMV and Epstein-Barr virus. V-gene and J-gene trimming of TCR beta chains was associated with a missense DCLRE1C variant in a later genetic analysis, and the association was replicated in an independent cohort. In a later analysis, more than 15,000 TCR beta sequences were associated with specific HLA alleles at a false discovery rate of 0.05. Because counts were too low, seventeen rarely observed V segments, including chromosome 9 orphons, were excluded from the earlier analysis of some 540 of the donors.

Preparation of the library involved the immunoSEQ multiplex PCR assay. The multiplex PCR relied on a mix of 60 forward primers for TCR Vbeta segments and 13 reverse primers for TCR Jbeta segments. Amplification of the CDR3 region of rearranged TCR beta genes was performed with a multiplex PCR assay on genomic DNA. The Illumina HiSeq System was used to sequence the amplified TCR beta libraries as 87-base-pair reads. Processing in the source paper ran as follows. A later analysis tallied about 77 million unique TCR beta chains across the 650 to 750 repertoires, and about 10 million of those chains were shared by two or more donors. Raw reads were error-corrected and collapsed into unique sequences with a nearest-neighbor algorithm that merged closely related sequences to remove PCR and sequencing errors. Alignment of CDR3 sequences to IMGT reference sequences was used to assign V, D and J gene segments. Each retained sequence needed at least a six-nucleotide match to both a V gene segment and a J gene segment. A rearrangement was called productive if the CDR3 had no stop codons and remained in frame with V and J, and every other rearrangement was called non-productive. CDR3 was defined according to IMGT convention as the region running from the second conserved V-encoded cysteine to the conserved J-encoded phenylalanine. The earlier analysis of around 640 of the donors excluded sequences that lacked an unambiguous match to a single V gene segment. An earlier analysis of several hundred of the donors called V segments functional above 56.7% productive rearrangements and segregating when the between-donor standard deviation exceeded 5%. A statistical classification framework was built for diagnosing cytomegalovirus status from the catalog of TCR beta chain sequences. In a later analysis, V and J genes were assigned by comparing TCR nucleotide sequences against IMGT/GENE-DB human TR gene sequences. A later analysis assigned CDR3 sequences and most-parsimonious VDJ recombination scenarios with the TCRdist pipeline. In a later analysis, every TCR beta chain was defined by the combination of its CDR3 amino acid sequence and its V-gene family, and reads without a unique V-gene family were dropped. A later analysis removed roughly 590 highly shared, low-generation-probability nucleotide sequences to deal with suspected cross-contamination and a sequencing artifact. A later analysis calculated a clonal expansion index for each public chain from normalized within-repertoire ranks of inferred template counts. In a later analysis, generation probabilities were computed with a VDJ recombination model fitted to out-of-frame rearrangements, and the resulting probabilities were checked against IGoR. Hypergeometric tests were used in a later analysis to score TCR-TCR, TCR-HLA and TCR-CMV co-occurrence, with a repertoire-size bias correction applied to the TCR pairs. To estimate false discovery rates, a later analysis permuted the HLA or CMV assignments 20 times. A later analysis grouped co-occurring TCRs with DBSCAN, adding TCRdist sequence similarity when clustering within HLA-allele-positive subsets. Co-occurrence clustering excluded repertoires with fewer than 30,000 or more than 120,000 public chains, plus five with anomalous nucleotide sharing. This immuneACCESS table, as held by TCRdb, lists in-frame sequences with V and J called but not all clones. Of the missing ones, under half trace to an unresolved V gene in checked studies; the others have no known cause. V and J calls and clone size are as listed in that table; D and trimming were resolved from the DNA. The sample data list approximately 200,000 clones, and less than 85% of these were observed just once. Approximately 1.4% of the sample is held by the ten biggest clonotypes.

The sample consisted of PBMCs. This chain is built from TRBV6-5 and TRBJ1-3, and TRBD1 matches 8 of the central bases. This clonotype originated in a girl aged 5-17 years in good health and CMV-seropositive. The bases read TGTGCCAGCCGCCTCGGCAGGGGGCCTGGAAACACCATATATTTT. This translates into CASRLGRGPGNTIYF.